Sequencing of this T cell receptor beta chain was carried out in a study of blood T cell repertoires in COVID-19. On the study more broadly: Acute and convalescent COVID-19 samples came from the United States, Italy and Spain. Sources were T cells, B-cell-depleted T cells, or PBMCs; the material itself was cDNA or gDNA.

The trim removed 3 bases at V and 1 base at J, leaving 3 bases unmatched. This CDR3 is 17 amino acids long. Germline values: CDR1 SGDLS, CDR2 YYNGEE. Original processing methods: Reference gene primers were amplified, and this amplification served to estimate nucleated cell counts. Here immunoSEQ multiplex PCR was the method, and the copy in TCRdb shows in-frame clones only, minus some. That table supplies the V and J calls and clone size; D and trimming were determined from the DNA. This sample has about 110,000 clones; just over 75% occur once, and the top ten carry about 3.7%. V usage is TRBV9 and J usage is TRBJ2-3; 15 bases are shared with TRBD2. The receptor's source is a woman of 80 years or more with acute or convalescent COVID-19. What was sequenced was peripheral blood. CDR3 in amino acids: CASSGGLAGGGTDTQYF. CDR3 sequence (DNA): TGTGCCAGCAGCGGAGGACTAGCGGGAGGGGGCACAGATACGCAGTATTTT.